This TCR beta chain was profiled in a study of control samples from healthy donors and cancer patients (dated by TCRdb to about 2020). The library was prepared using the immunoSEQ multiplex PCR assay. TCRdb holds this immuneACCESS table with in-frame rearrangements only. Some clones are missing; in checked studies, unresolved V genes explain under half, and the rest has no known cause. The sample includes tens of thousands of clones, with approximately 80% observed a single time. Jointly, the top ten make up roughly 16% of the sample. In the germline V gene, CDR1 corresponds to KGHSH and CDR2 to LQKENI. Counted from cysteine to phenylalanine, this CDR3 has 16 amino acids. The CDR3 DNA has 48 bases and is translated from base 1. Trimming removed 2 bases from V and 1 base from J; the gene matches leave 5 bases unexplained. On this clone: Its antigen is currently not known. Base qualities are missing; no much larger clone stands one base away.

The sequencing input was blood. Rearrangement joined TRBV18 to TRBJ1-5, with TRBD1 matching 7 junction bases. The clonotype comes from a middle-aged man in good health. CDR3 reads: CASSPFRQGSNQPQHF. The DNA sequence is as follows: TGTGCCAGCTCACCATTCCGACAGGGCAGCAATCAGCCCCAGCATTTT.